These T cell receptor beta chains were read from a single sample in a study of cytomegalovirus exposure and HLA in healthy donors. TCRdb keeps only in-frame clones here, not all; method: immunoSEQ multiplex PCR. The sample shows approximately 190,000 clones, and roughly 0.74% sits with its ten largest clones. The sequenced sample consisted of PBMCs. These receptors all stem from a boy aged 5-17 years in good health and CMV-seronegative. CDR3s include the opening cysteine and the closing phenylalanine or tryptophan. A D gene is named only where the DNA matches it firmly.

>TRBJ2-1|TRBV7-2|-
CASSPWQTPYNEQFF
TGTGCCAGCAGCCCGTGGCAGACACCCTACAATGAGCAGTTCTTC
>TRBJ2-1|TRBV5-1|-
CASNRAPSSYNEQFF
TGCGCCAGCAATAGAGCGCCCAGCTCCTACAATGAGCAGTTCTTC
>TRBJ2-4|TRBV11-3|-
CASSPGAPPQYF
TGTGCCAGCTCCCCTGGAGCACCTCCTCAGTACTTC
>TRBJ1-5|TRBV5-6|-
CASSFFSQENQPQHF
TGTGCCAGCAGCTTTTTCTCTCAGGAAAATCAGCCCCAGCATTTT
>TRBJ1-5|TRBV29-1|TRBD1
CSVRTGDDNQPQHF
TGCAGCGTAAGGACAGGGGATGACAATCAGCCCCAGCATTTT
>TRBJ2-1|TRBV4-1|TRBD2
CASSPAHGGANEQFF
TGCGCCAGCAGCCCCGCGCACGGGGGGGCGAATGAGCAGTTCTTC
>TRBJ2-3|TRBV28|TRBD2
CASRPRTSGATDTQYF
TGTGCCAGCAGACCTCGGACTAGCGGGGCCACAGATACGCAGTATTTT
>TRBJ2-2|TRBV6-6|-
CASSQRPWDGELFF
TGTGCCAGCAGTCAGCGGCCTTGGGACGGGGAGCTGTTTTTT
>TRBJ1-3|TRBV7-9|-
CASSLVRTGKDTIYF
TGTGCCAGCAGCTTAGTACGGACGGGGAAAGACACCATATATTTT
>TRBJ2-3|TRBV27|-
CASSQGDFTDTQYF
TGTGCCAGCAGTCAAGGGGACTTCACAGATACGCAGTATTTT
>TRBJ2-7|TRBV11-2|-
CASSSKGLSPYEQYF
TGTGCCAGCAGCTCTAAGGGACTGAGTCCCTACGAGCAGTACTTC
>TRBJ2-4|TRBV6-1|TRBD2
CASSGPGRGAKNIQYF
TGTGCCAGCAGTGGCCCGGGGAGGGGTGCCAAAAACATTCAGTACTTC
>TRBJ1-2|TRBV11-2|-
CASSLERPTVYYGYTF
TGTGCCAGCAGCTTAGAGAGACCGACTGTTTACTATGGCTACACCTTC
>TRBJ2-5|TRBV23-1|TRBD1
CASRITHRDRGPVQETQYF
TGCGCCAGCAGAATAACTCACCGGGACAGGGGGCCGGTCCAAGAGACCCAGTACTTC
>TRBJ2-7|TRBV10-3|TRBD1
CAISGGQGAYEQYF
TGTGCCATCAGTGGGGGACAGGGGGCATACGAGCAGTACTTC
>TRBJ1-1|TRBV7-9|TRBD1
CASLPGQGTNTEAFF
TGTGCCAGCCTACCGGGACAGGGGACGAACACTGAAGCTTTCTTT
>TRBJ2-3|TRBV7-9|TRBD1
CASSPPGQGAKDTQYF
TGTGCCAGCAGCCCCCCGGGCCAGGGGGCAAAAGATACGCAGTATTTT
>TRBJ2-7|TRBV4-3|TRBD1
CASSQATGPGTGPYEQYF
TGCGCCAGCAGCCAAGCTACGGGACCCGGGACAGGGCCCTACGAGCAGTACTTC
>TRBJ1-5|TRBV15|-
CATSRDQFAADSNQPQHF
TGTGCCACCAGCAGAGATCAATTCGCGGCGGATAGCAATCAGCCCCAGCATTTT
>TRBJ2-7|TRBV4-2|-
CASSQAPGGEQYF
TGTGCCAGCAGCCAGGCTCCGGGTGGCGAGCAGTACTTC
>TRBJ1-1|TRBV27|-
CASSLKGMGTEAFF
TGTGCCAGCAGTTTGAAGGGGATGGGCACTGAAGCTTTCTTT
>TRBJ1-3|TRBV11-2|TRBD1
CATETGEYSGNTIYF
TGTGCCACGGAGACAGGGGAGTACTCTGGAAACACCATATATTTT
>TRBJ2-7|TRBV5-1|-
CASSDADKGPRYEQYF
TGCGCCAGCAGCGACGCCGACAAGGGGCCTCGGTACGAGCAGTACTTC
>TRBJ1-2|TRBV4-1|-
CASSQEGSNFYGYTF
TGCGCCAGCAGCCAAGAGGGTAGCAACTTCTATGGCTACACCTTC
>TRBJ1-2|TRBV19|TRBD1
CASSFSGGGYTF
TGTGCCAGTAGCTTTTCAGGGGGCGGCTACACCTTC
>TRBJ1-1|TRBV15|-
CATSRYRDTEAFF
TGTGCCACCAGCAGGTACAGGGATACTGAAGCTTTCTTT
>TRBJ2-7|TRBV5-1|TRBD1
CASSSGTGAYEQYF
TGCGCCAGCAGCTCCGGGACAGGGGCCTACGAGCAGTACTTC
>TRBJ2-7|TRBV11-2|-
CASSITPYYEQYF
TGTGCCAGCAGTATTACACCGTACTACGAGCAGTACTTC
>TRBJ2-3|TRBV7-8|TRBD2
CASSLAQSGGTDTQYF
TGTGCCAGCAGCTTAGCGCAAAGCGGGGGAACAGATACGCAGTATTTT
>TRBJ1-1|TRBV19|-
CASTPGGVTEAFF
TGTGCCAGTACCCCGGGGGGGGTCACTGAAGCTTTCTTT
>TRBJ2-2|TRBV13|TRBD2
CASSPGTSGGALELFF
TGTGCCAGCAGCCCTGGGACTAGCGGGGGGGCGCTGGAGCTGTTTTTT
>TRBJ2-5|TRBV19|-
CASSLGRGRETQYF
TGTGCCAGTAGTTTGGGCAGGGGGAGGGAGACCCAGTACTTC
>TRBJ1-1|TRBV2|-
CASSERGAGTEAFF
TGTGCCAGCAGTGAGCGGGGGGCAGGGACTGAAGCTTTCTTT
>TRBJ1-1|TRBV7-9|TRBD1
CASSSLPGTGIGSPEAFF
TGTGCCAGCAGCTCGCTCCCCGGGACAGGGATAGGAAGTCCTGAAGCTTTCTTT
>TRBJ1-5|TRBV5-8|-
CASSRDNRPLNQPQHF
TGTGCCAGCAGCAGGGACAATCGCCCCCTGAATCAGCCCCAGCATTTT